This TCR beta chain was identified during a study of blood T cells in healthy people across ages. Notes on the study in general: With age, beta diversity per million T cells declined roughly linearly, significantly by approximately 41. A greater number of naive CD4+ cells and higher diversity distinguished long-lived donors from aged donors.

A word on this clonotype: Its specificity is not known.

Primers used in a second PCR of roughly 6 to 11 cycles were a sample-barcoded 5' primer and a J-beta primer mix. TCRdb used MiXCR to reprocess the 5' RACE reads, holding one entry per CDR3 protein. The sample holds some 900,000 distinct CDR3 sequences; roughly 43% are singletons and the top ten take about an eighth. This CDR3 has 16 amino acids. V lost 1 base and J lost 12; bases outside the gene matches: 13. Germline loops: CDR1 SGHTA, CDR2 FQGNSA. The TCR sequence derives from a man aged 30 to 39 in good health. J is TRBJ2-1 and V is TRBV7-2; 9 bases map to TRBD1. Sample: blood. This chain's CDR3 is CASSLVGTGYNVGQFF. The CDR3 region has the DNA TGTGCCAGCAGCTTAGTAGGGACAGGGTACAATGTTGGGCAGTTCTTC.